This T cell receptor beta chain stems from a study of T cell responses to AZD1222 COVID-19 vaccine. Study-level findings and limits: At 160-218 and 743-854, vaccine-associated CD4 TCRs were dominant, and they spanned spike.

As to this clone: Its specificity is unknown.

Data came from immunoSEQ multiplex PCR; TCRdb stores just in-frame clones and leaves some out. The sample holds approximately 100,000 clones; 80% to 90% are singletons and the top ten take more than 10%. V was clipped by 4 bases and J by 2 bases, with 12 bases between them. The CDR3 spans 16 residues. Germline CDR1 is LGHDT and CDR2 is YNNKEL (reference sequence). Sequencing was performed on peripheral blood, taken on day 0 of AZD1222 vaccination. The chain has TRBV3-1 (or the pseudogene TRBV3-2) and TRBJ2-6, with D perhaps matching TRBD2 (6 bases). The TCR originated in an adult in good health. In DNA form, the CDR3 reads TGTGCCAGCAGCCGCAGGAGGGTTGCTGGGGCCAACGTCCTGACTTTC. The encoded protein is CASSRRRVAGANVLTF.